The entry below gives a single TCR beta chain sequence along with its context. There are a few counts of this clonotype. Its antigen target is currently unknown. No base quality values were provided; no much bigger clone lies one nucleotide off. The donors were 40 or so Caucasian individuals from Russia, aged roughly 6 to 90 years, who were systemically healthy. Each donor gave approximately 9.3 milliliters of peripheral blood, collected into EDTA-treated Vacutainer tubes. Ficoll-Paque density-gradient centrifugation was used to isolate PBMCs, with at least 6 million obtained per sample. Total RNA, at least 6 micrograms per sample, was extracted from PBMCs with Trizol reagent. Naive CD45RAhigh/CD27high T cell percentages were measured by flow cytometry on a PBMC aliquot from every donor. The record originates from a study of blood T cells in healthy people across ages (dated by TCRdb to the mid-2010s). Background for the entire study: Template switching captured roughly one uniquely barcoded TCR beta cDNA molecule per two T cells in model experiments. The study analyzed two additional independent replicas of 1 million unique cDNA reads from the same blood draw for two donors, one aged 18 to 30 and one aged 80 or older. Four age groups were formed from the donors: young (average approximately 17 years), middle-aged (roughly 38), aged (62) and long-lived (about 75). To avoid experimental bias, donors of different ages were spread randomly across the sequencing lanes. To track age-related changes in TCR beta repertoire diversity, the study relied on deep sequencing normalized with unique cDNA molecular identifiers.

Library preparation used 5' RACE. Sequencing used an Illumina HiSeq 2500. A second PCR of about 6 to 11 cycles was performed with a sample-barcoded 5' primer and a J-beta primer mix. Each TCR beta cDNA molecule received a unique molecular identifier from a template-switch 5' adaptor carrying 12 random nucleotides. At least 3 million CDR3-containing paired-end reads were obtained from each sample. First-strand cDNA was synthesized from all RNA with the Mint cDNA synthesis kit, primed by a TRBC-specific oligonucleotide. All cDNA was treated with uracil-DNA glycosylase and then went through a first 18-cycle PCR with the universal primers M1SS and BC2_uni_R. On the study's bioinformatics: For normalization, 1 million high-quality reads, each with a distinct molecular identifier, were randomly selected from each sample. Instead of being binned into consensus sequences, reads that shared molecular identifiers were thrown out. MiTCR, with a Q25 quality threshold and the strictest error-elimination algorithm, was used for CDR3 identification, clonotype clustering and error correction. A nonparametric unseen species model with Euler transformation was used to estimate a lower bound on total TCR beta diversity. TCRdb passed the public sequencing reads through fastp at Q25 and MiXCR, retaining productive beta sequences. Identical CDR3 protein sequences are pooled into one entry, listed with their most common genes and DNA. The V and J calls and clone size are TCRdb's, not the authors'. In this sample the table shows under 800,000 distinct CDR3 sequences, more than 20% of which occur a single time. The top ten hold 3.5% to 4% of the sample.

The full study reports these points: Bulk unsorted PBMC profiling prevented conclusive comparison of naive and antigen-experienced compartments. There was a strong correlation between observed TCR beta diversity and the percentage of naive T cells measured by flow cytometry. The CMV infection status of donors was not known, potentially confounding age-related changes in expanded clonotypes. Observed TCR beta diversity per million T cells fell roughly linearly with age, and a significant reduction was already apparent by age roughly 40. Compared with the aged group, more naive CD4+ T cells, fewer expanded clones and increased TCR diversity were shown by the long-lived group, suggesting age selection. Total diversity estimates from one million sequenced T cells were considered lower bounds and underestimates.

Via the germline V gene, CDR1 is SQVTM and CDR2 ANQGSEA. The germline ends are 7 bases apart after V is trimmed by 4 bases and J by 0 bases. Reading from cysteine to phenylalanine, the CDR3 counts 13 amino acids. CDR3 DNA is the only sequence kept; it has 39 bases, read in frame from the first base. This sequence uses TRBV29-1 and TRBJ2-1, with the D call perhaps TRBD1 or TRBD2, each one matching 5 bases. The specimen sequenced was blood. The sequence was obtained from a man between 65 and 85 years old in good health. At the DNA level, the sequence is TGCAGCGTTGGGGGGTTCTCCTACAATGAGCAGTTCTTC. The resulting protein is CSVGGFSYNEQFF.